The 16 T cell receptor beta chains reported below all come from one sample, sequenced in a study of blood T cell repertoires in COVID-19. Profiled with immunoSEQ multiplex PCR; TCRdb holds only in-frame clones, not every one. The table has 200,000 to 250,000 clones, about 86% seen once. Source material: peripheral blood. These receptors were collected from a woman aged 45-59 years with COVID-19, enrolled during active disease.

V and J are TRBV6-5 and TRBJ2-7; 7 nucleotides align to TRBD2. CDR1 is MNHEY, CDR2 SVGAGI, per germline. The CDR3 has 13 residues. The junction had 4 bases not matched to a gene; V was cut back by 2 bases and J by 6 bases. The CDR3 DNA follows: TGTGCCAGCAGTTACGTGGGGGGGGGCGAGCAGTACTTC. Protein sequence: CASSYVGGGEQYF.

This rearrangement joins TRBV11-2 to TRBJ2-3; the match to TRBD2 covers 9 bases. The V gene's germline CDR1 is SGHAT and CDR2 FQNNGV. The V and J ends lost 2 bases and 5 bases, in that order; junction bases with no gene match: 11. The CDR3 contains 17 residues. CDR3 nucleotides: TGTGCCAGCAGCTTAACTCTCGCGGGGGGGCCCGAAGATACGCAGTATTTT. Residues: CASSLTLAGGPEDTQYF.

This clone was counted once. V is TRBV20-1 and J is TRBJ2-2, with 9 bases matching TRBD2. Trimming removed 3 bases from V and 6 bases from J; junction bases left unmatched: 5. Germline CDR1 reads DFQATT; CDR2 reads SNEGSKA (reference sequence). CDR3 length: 14 residues. DNA for the CDR3: TGCAGTGCTAGTCGCGGGGGGGCCTCCGGGGAGCTGTTTTTT. It specifies CSASRGGASGELFF.

V is TRBV11-2 and J is TRBJ2-3, with 10 positions matching TRBD2. V dropped 4 bases and J dropped 6; count of bases not matched to a gene: 10. The CDR3 runs to 16 residues. Germline loops: CDR1 SGHAT, CDR2 FQNNGV. The CDR3 sequence is CASSSLAGLGRDTQYF. The CDR3 DNA reads TGTGCCAGCAGCTCACTAGCGGGGCTGGGTAGGGATACGCAGTATTTT.

CDR3 in amino acids: CASSQGRGSQPQHF. CDR3 in DNA: TGTGCCAGCAGCCAGGGAAGGGGAAGTCAGCCCCAGCATTTT. The rearrangement uses TRBV3-1 (or the pseudogene TRBV3-2) and TRBJ1-5; a possible D gene is TRBD1 (5 bases). In germline, CDR1 is LGHDT, CDR2 YNNKEL (reference sequence). V was cut by 3 bases and J by 6 bases, with 12 bases left in between. The CDR3 extends over 14 amino acids.

The rearrangement joins TRBV6-5 to TRBJ2-2; 9 bases line up with TRBD1. Per the germline V gene, CDR1 is MNHEY and CDR2 is SVGAGI. The CDR3 is made up of 15 amino acids. Trimming cost V 8 bases and J 7 bases; bases outside gene matches: 11. The chain's CDR3 is CASSTTGTGIGELFF. The CDR3 region has the DNA TGTGCCAGCTCAACCACAGGGACAGGGATCGGGGAGCTGTTTTTT.

This rearrangement joins TRBV6-1 to TRBJ2-2, with TRBD1 matching over 7 bases. The ends lost 1 base at V and 0 bases at J; junction bases unmatched: 5. Germline V gene sequence: CDR1 MNHNS, CDR2 SASEGT. The CDR3 length is 17 residues. The CDR3 loop reads CASSEVIGGSNTGELFF. In nucleotides, the CDR3 is TGTGCCAGCAGTGAAGTCATAGGGGGCTCGAACACCGGGGAGCTGTTTTTT.

The V call is TRBV28, the J call TRBJ2-7; 8 positions match TRBD1. The CDR3 is made up of 14 amino acids. Germline CDR1 reads MDHEN; CDR2 reads SYDVKM. Trimming cost V 8 bases and J 4 bases; bases outside gene matches: 10. The DNA of the CDR3 is TGTGCCAGCCAGCGGACAGGGACGGTGTACGAGCAGTACTTC. It encodes CASQRTGTVYEQYF.

Here the CDR3 reads CASGLVGLTGNTIYF. The CDR3 DNA follows: TGTGCTAGTGGTTTGGTCGGTTTGACTGGAAACACCATATATTTT. V is TRBV12-5 and J is TRBJ1-3; D remains unclear. The CDR3 is made up of 15 amino acids. V lost 0 bases, J lost 2 bases, and 8 bases lay in between. Germline loops: CDR1 LGHNT, CDR2 FRNRAP.

The V gene is TRBV15, the J gene TRBJ2-3; TRBD2 matches 9 bases. Germline values: CDR1 LNHNV, CDR2 YYDKDF (reference sequence). V shed 8 bases and J 4 bases; nucleotides not matched to a gene: 16. There are 17 residues in the CDR3. This chain's CDR3 is CATRLDRSSGGSDTQYF. The CDR3 DNA sequence: TGTGCCACCCGACTGGACCGGTCCAGCGGGGGGTCAGATACGCAGTATTTT.

This clone was counted a single time. The genes are TRBV7-8 and TRBJ1-6, with TRBD1 as a possible D gene (6 bases). Germline V gives CDR1 SGHVS, CDR2 FQNEAQ. This CDR3 has 16 residues. Trimming removed 1 base at V and 2 bases at J, with 9 bases between. CDR3 protein: CASSLGTVPYNSPLHF. CDR3 DNA sequence: TGTGCCAGCAGCTTAGGGACAGTCCCCTATAATTCACCCCTCCACTTT.

The table lists this clone with many counts. This chain uses TRBV4-2 with TRBJ1-5; no reliable D call. Trimming removed 1 base at V and 4 bases at J, with 5 bases between. The CDR3 contains 13 residues. Germline-derived CDR1 and CDR2 are LGHNA and YNFKEQ. The CDR3 reads CASSQGENQPQHF. CDR3 in DNA: TGTGCCAGCAGCCAAGGGGAGAATCAGCCCCAGCATTTT.

The chain links TRBV9 to TRBJ1-6, with a tentative D call TRBD1 (6 bases). The CDR3 length is 13 residues. V was shortened by 6 bases and J by 9 bases, with 13 bases between the two germline ends. Germline lookup yields CDR1 SGDLS and CDR2 YYNGEE. The CDR3 DNA sequence: TGTGCCAGCACGACAGGAGAGGGTTCACCCCTCCACTTT. Translation gives CASTTGEGSPLHF.

The chain joins TRBV5-4 to TRBJ2-2; 7 bases agree with TRBD2. The J segment lost 0 bases and the V segment lost 5 bases, leaving 7 bases of the junction unmatched. Germline V lookup: CDR1 SGHNT, CDR2 YYREEE (reference sequence). The CDR3 contains 16 residues. CDR3 in DNA: TGTGCCAGCAGGGCATCCGGACTAGCGAACACCGGGGAGCTGTTTTTT. This sequence encodes CASRASGLANTGELFF.

V gene TRBV28 combines with J gene TRBJ2-7; possible D gene TRBD1, 6 bases. Germline V gene lookup returns CDR1 MDHEN and CDR2 SYDVKM. V shed 2 bases and J shed 3 bases, with 11 bases lying between them. The CDR3 is 14 residues long. The CDR3 reads CASSLPGHRYEQYV. The CDR3 nucleotides are TGTGCCAGCAGTTTACCGGGACACCGCTACGAGCAGTACGTC.

The rearrangement uses TRBV9 and TRBJ2-3, with 9 bases fitting TRBD2. The CDR3 has 15 residues. The germline gives CDR1 SGDLS, CDR2 YYNGEE. The V gene end was trimmed by 0 bases and the J gene end by 6 bases; junction bases not matched to a gene: 5. The DNA of the CDR3 is TGTGCCAGCAGCGTAGGTGGCGGGGGGGTGGATACGCAGTATTTT. It codes for CASSVGGGGVDTQYF.